Below, one T cell receptor (beta chain) is given with its context. There is no known antigen for this receptor. There are no base qualities to consult, and no much larger clone falls within one base. The data are from a study of T cell responses to AZD1222 COVID-19 vaccine (dated by TCRdb to 2020 to 2022). For the wider study: TCR sequencing covered 230 or so trial participants: roughly 200 given two doses of AZD1222 and approximately 26 given two doses of MenACWY control vaccine. Enrollment into the trials was organized by age into subgroups of 18-55, 56-69 and 70-plus years, and those subgroups contained about 160, 30 and 59 TCR-sequenced participants, respectively.

Explained via the paper, the time point label denotes: about 28 days (+/-7) after the second vaccine dose. The treatment or condition label for this specimen denotes: meningococcal conjugate vaccine given as trial control. Vaccinee samples came from UK trials COV001 and COV002, including a single-blind randomized controlled phase 2/3 trial of AZD1222 (ChAdOx1 nCoV-19) in healthy adults. Trial participant PBMC samples were collected at day 0 and day 28 after the second dose for TCRbeta chain sequencing. Paper-wide results and their limitations: The 56-69-year group was small, and its depth increase did not reach significance, likely because of low power. Because no day 14 peak-response samples were available, repertoires were characterized only after the peak T cell response. The whole spike protein was spanned by vaccine-associated CD4 TCRs, and dominant responses were seen in regions 160-218 and 743-854. Conclusions about previously exposed vaccinees were limited because only a handful of AZD1222 recipients were SARS-CoV-2 seropositive at baseline. Participants were mostly white British, with more females than males. The authors suggested clonal diversity may have been underestimated. After two AZD1222 doses, both the breadth and the depth of spike-specific TCRs were significantly higher than at day 0 and than in MenACWY recipients. Epitopes outside the regions mutated in the B.1.351 and B.1.1.7 variants were reportedly recognized by nearly half of the unique spike-specific TCRs.

The CDR3 regions of human TCRbeta chains were analyzed by immunosequencing. Processing in the source paper ran as follows. TCRs in the repertoires were compared against a reference library of SARS-CoV-2-specific TCRs that had been generated with the MIRA antigen-specificity platform. Breadth was defined as the fraction of unique TCRs that were SARS-CoV-2-associated, and depth was defined as the fraction of total T cells that were SARS-CoV-2-associated. Using the MIRA data, every spike-specific TCR was mapped to the spike region that the TCR reacted to and assigned to either a CD4 or a CD8 class. Log10-transformed breadth and depth values were compared by one-way ANOVA with Sidak's multiple comparisons tests. TCRdb obtained this table from immuneACCESS and retained in-frame rearrangements with V and J assigned. These tables miss some clones; where compared with another copy, unresolved V genes account for less than half of the shortfall, and the remainder is unexplained. That table is the source of V, J and clone size, and D and trimming were worked out from the DNA. The sample table holds 150,000 to 200,000 clones, of which just under 90% were seen once. The top ten clonotypes cover about 4.3% of the sample.

This sequence originates from an adult who received the MenACWY meningococcal vaccine as a control. The source was peripheral blood, collected 28 days after the second dose of the MenACWY control vaccine.

CDR3 loop: CASSWDRGKLFF. The DNA sequence is given as TGTGCCAGCAGTTGGGACAGGGGCAAACTGTTTTTT. The V and J segments used are TRBV28 and TRBJ1-4, with 10 bases aligning to TRBD1. There are 12 amino acids in the CDR3, from cysteine to phenylalanine inclusive. The CDR3 DNA has 36 bases and is translated from base 1. At the junction V is shortened by 4 bases and J by 11 bases; bases outside the gene matches: 1. The germline V gene specifies MDHEN as CDR1 and SYDVKM as CDR2.